This T cell receptor (beta chain) emerged from a study of tumour-infiltrating T cells in Burkitt lymphoma. Study in general: Overall and progression-free survival were predicted by productive clonality. Study results and limitations: Public clonotypes, several, appeared across numerous Burkitt lymphoma patients.

On this clone: Antigen: not known.

V dropped 2 bases and J dropped 5 bases, with 16 bases sitting between them. Germline-derived CDR1 and CDR2 are ENHRY and SYGVKD. The CDR3 has 16 residues. Produced via immunoSEQ multiplex PCR; TCRdb's table is partial and in-frame only. The sample includes some 2,500 clones, about 14% seen only once; the top ten take more than 10%. Sequencing was carried out using tumor tissue. The genes are TRBV10-3 and TRBJ2-4; a weak D match, TRBD2 (6 bases). This receptor was taken from a human donor with Burkitt lymphoma. The CDR3 sequence: CAISERPGGLENIQYF. CDR3 DNA sequence: TGTGCCATCAGTGAGCGACCCGGGGGTTTGGAAAACATTCAGTACTTC.